A single sample gave rise to the 13 T cell receptor beta chains below, sequenced in a study of human T cells and chemical hapten exposure. TCRdb re-derived calls from the RACE reads in MiXCR, one entry per CDR3 protein. Altogether tens of thousands of distinct CDR3 sequences are present, roughly 9.8% being singletons, with the ten largest covering 3.3%. Time point: patch test 1, 2 weeks after DPC sensitization. As for treatment: therapeutic diphenylcyclopropenone sensitization with weekly scalp DPC. The sequenced sample was whole blood, obtained in connection with sensitization to the hapten diphenylcyclopropenone (DPC). Receptors were obtained from a woman aged 40 to 50 with alopecia areata. Some clones in this sample may be carry-over from other donors' samples.

The genes are TRBV4-3 and TRBJ1-1; 7 bases are shared with TRBD1. Germline CDR1 is LGHNA and CDR2 is YSLEER. This CDR3 is 13 amino acids long. J was trimmed by 13 bases and V by 0 bases; bases with no gene match: 8. CDR3 region: CASSQEPGQRLFF. The DNA of the CDR3 is TGCGCCAGCAGCCAAGAGCCGGGACAGCGACTTTTCTTT.

The chain couples TRBV28 to TRBJ2-3; possible D gene TRBD1, 5 bases. V was pared by 2 bases and J by 14 bases, with 14 bases between. This CDR3 is 12 amino acids long. Looked up from germline, CDR1 is MDHEN and CDR2 is SYDVKM. CDR3 residues: CASSLGASYPYF. CDR3 coding DNA: TGTGCCAGCAGTTTAGGGGCAAGCTACCCGTATTTT.

V gene TRBV6-2 or TRBV6-3 combines with J gene TRBJ2-2, with 8 bases identical to TRBD2. V was clipped by 6 bases and J by 2 bases; unmatched bases: 11. Germline V gene lookup returns CDR1 MNHEY and CDR2 SVGEGT. CDR3 length: 17 residues. CDR3 DNA sequence: TGTGCCAGCAGGAGATTAGCGGGGATACTAAACACCGGGGAGCTGTTTTTT. The encoded protein is CASRRLAGILNTGELFF.

The chain links TRBV7-9 to TRBJ2-1, with unresolved D. V was pared by 5 bases and J by 4 bases, with 12 bases between. CDR1 and CDR2 from the germline V gene are SEHNR and FQNEAQ (reference sequence). This CDR3 spans 14 amino acids. The CDR3 reads CASSGVAEYNEQFF. In DNA, the CDR3 is TGTGCCAGCAGCGGGGTGGCAGAGTACAATGAGCAGTTCTTC.

This clonotype was counted many times. V usage is TRBV5-1 and J usage is TRBJ1-4; D ambiguous. This CDR3 spans 14 amino acids. From germline, CDR1 is SGHRS and CDR2 YFSETQ. Trimming removed 0 bases at V and 7 bases at J, with 10 bases between. CDR3 nucleotide sequence: TGCGCCAGCAGCTTGGCTAGTACCAGTGAAAAACTGTTTTTT. It translates to CASSLASTSEKLFF.

This rearrangement joins TRBV6-5 to TRBJ1-5; maybe TRBD1 (5 bases). CDR3 length equals 12 residues. CDR1 and CDR2 from the germline V gene are MNHEY and SVGAGI. V was trimmed by 7 bases and J by 7 bases, leaving 11 bases between them. This CDR3 is CASMTGGQPQHF. CDR3 nucleotides: TGTGCCAGCATGACGGGGGGGCAGCCCCAGCATTTT.

This clonotype showed up many times. The rearrangement links TRBV11-3 to TRBJ2-2; D might be TRBD2 (7 bases). The CDR3 is 15 residues long. Germline CDR1 and CDR2: SGHNT and YENEEA. Trimming took 5 bases from V and 4 from J, leaving 14 bases between them. Here the CDR3 DNA reads TGTGCCAGCAGCCCCCAGGGAGGGGGCACCGGGGAGCTGTTTTTT. Amino acids: CASSPQGGGTGELFF.

The chain couples TRBV20-1 to TRBJ2-1; D call uncertain. V lost 0 bases and J lost 7, with 10 bases in between. The CDR3 spans 13 residues. Germline V lookup: CDR1 DFQATT, CDR2 SNEGSKA (reference sequence). The CDR3 nucleotides read TGCAGTGCTAGAGATCTGGCCGGAAATGAGCAGTTCTTC. Amino acid sequence: CSARDLAGNEQFF.

This clonotype has a handful of counts. V gene TRBV7-9 combines with J gene TRBJ2-5, with TRBD1 matching 7 bases. The V gene end was trimmed by 8 bases and the J gene end by 1 base; junction bases not matched to a gene: 7. CDR3 size: 14 residues. Germline CDR1 reads SEHNR; CDR2 reads FQNEAQ (reference sequence). In nucleotides, the CDR3 is TGTGCCAGCGGATGGACAGGACTCCAAGAGACCCAGTACTTC. The encoded protein is CASGWTGLQETQYF.

The chain recombines TRBV6-2 or TRBV6-3 with TRBJ1-5; D is undetermined. This CDR3 comprises 15 residues. The V end was cut by 4 bases, the J end by 6 bases, with 16 bases between. Germline V gene data show CDR1 as MNHEY and CDR2 as SVGEGT. The CDR3 loop reads CASSLVMVPSQPQHF. CDR3 bases: TGTGCCAGCAGTTTAGTGATGGTACCCAGTCAGCCCCAGCATTTT.

The chain joins TRBV20-1 to TRBJ2-1, with D perhaps matching TRBD1 or TRBD2 (6 bases each). V was shortened by 1 base and J by 7 bases, with 17 bases between the two germline ends. In germline, CDR1 is DFQATT, CDR2 SNEGSKA (reference sequence). This CDR3 has 15 amino acids. The CDR3 nucleotides read TGCAGTGCTAGAGGGGGGCACGTGGGGAGGAATGAGCAGTTCTTC. This encodes CSARGGHVGRNEQFF.

This clonotype was counted at least ten times. The J gene is TRBJ2-2, the V gene TRBV6-1, with 7 bases identical to TRBD1. The CDR3 extends over 17 amino acids. V lost 7 bases to trimming and J lost 2 bases; unmatched junction nucleotides: 13. Germline assignment: CDR1 MNHNS and CDR2 SASEGT. The CDR3 here is CASTKSKGATNTGELFF. The CDR3, as DNA: TGTGCCAGCACCAAATCCAAGGGGGCCACAAACACCGGGGAGCTGTTTTTT.

This clonotype was detected many times. CDR3 sequence reads: CASGEYNEQFF. The CDR3 DNA reads TGTGCCAGCGGAGAGTACAATGAGCAGTTCTTC. This chain joins TRBV27 and TRBJ2-1, with D unclear. The CDR3 runs 11 residues. Germline V gene lookup returns CDR1 MNHEY and CDR2 SMNVEV (reference sequence). V was clipped by 8 bases and J by 4 bases, with 6 bases between them.